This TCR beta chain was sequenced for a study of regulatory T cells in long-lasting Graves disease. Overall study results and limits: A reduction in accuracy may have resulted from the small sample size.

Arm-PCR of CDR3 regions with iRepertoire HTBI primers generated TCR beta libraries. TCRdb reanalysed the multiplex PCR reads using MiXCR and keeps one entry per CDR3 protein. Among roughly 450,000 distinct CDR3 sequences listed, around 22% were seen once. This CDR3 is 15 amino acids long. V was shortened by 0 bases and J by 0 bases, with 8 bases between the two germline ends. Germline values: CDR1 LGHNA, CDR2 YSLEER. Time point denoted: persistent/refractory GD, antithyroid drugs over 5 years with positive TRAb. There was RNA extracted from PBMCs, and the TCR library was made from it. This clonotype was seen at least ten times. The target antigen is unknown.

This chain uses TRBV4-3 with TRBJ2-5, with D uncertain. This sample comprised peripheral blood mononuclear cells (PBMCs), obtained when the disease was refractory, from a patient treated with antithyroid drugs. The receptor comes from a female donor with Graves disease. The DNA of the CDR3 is TGCGCCAGCAGCCAAGATGCCTCGGACCAAGAGACCCAGTACTTC. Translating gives CASSQDASDQETQYF.